Shown below are 22 T cell receptor beta chains from a single sample sequenced in a study of beta chain features in type 1 diabetes. Sequenced material consisted of expressed TCRB transcripts (all of the isolated RNA was reverse transcribed). The protocol was immunoSEQ multiplex PCR, while the TCRdb copy is restricted to in-frame clones and leaves out a portion. The repertoire has tens of thousands of clones, approximately 32% of them found once; the top ten carry 0.45%. The sequenced sample consisted of stem cell memory CD4+ T cells from blood. All receptors derive from a woman under 30 in good health.

The genes are TRBV5-4 and TRBJ2-7; 8 bases line up with TRBD1. Germline loops: CDR1 SGHNT, CDR2 YYREEE (reference sequence). Trimming removed 5 bases from V and 2 bases from J; junction bases left unmatched: 6. The CDR3 is made up of 14 amino acids. This CDR3 reads CASRLQGATYEQYF. Written as DNA, the CDR3 is TGTGCCAGCAGGCTTCAGGGGGCCACCTACGAGCAGTACTTC.

This clone was detected only a few times. The chain uses TRBV5-4 and TRBJ1-2, with TRBD1 identical over 7 bases. J was trimmed by 7 bases and V by 1 base; bases with no gene match: 4. Germline V lookup: CDR1 SGHNT, CDR2 YYREEE (reference sequence). This CDR3 comprises 13 residues. DNA for the CDR3: TGTGCCAGCAGCTTGCCAGGGGGAGGTGGCTACACCTTC. It translates to CASSLPGGGGYTF.

In this sample, this clone turned up a few times. The genes are TRBV5-1 and TRBJ1-3; 8 bases match TRBD1. The CDR3 extends over 15 amino acids. Germline CDR1 reads SGHRS; CDR2 reads YFSETQ. The V segment lost 3 bases and the J segment 3 bases; nucleotides outside the gene matches: 5. The CDR3 DNA follows: TGCGCCAGCAGCTCCCGGACAGGGTATGGAAACACCATATATTTT. Translating it yields CASSSRTGYGNTIYF.

This chain uses TRBV7-3 with TRBJ2-3; D perhaps matches TRBD2 (6 bases). From germline, CDR1 is SGHTA and CDR2 FQGTGA. The CDR3 covers 17 residues. V was shortened by 3 bases and J by 5 bases, with 21 bases between the two germline ends. CDR3 sequence reads: CASSFNGAPLGGDTQYF. In DNA form, the CDR3 reads TGTGCCAGCAGCTTTAACGGGGCTCCCTTGGGGGGAGATACGCAGTATTTT.

The chain links TRBV5-1 to TRBJ2-2, with 13 bases identical to TRBD2. The V gene end was trimmed by 3 bases and the J gene end by 6 bases; junction bases not matched to a gene: 5. CDR1 and CDR2 from the germline V gene are SGHRS and YFSETQ. The CDR3 extends over 16 amino acids. CDR3 residues: CASSSRLAGGSGELFF. CDR3 DNA sequence: TGCGCCAGCAGCTCACGACTAGCGGGGGGCTCCGGGGAGCTGTTTTTT.

This clone was counted only a few times. The V call is TRBV5-1, the J call TRBJ2-5; no clear D gene. The CDR3 is 11 residues long. CDR1 and CDR2 (germline): SGHRS, YFSETQ. V was shortened by 6 bases and J by 4 bases, with 7 bases between the two germline ends. The CDR3 DNA follows: TGCGCCAGCAACTACGGAGAGACCCAGTACTTC. Translation: CASNYGETQYF.

This clone has just a few counts. The rearrangement links TRBV7-9 to TRBJ2-3; TRBD2 agrees at 7 bases. The V segment lost 5 bases and the J segment 3 bases; nucleotides outside the gene matches: 8. Looked up from germline, CDR1 is SEHNR and CDR2 is FQNEAQ (reference sequence). This CDR3 has 15 amino acids. This chain's CDR3 is CASSRTRDPTDTQYF. The DNA of the CDR3 is TGTGCCAGCAGCCGGACTAGGGACCCGACAGATACGCAGTATTTT.

There are a few counts of this clone. The genes are TRBV4-3 and TRBJ1-1, with 7 bases lining up with TRBD1. This CDR3 is built from 14 residues. J lost 5 bases, V lost 5 bases, and 8 bases had no gene match. Germline V gene lookup returns CDR1 LGHNA and CDR2 YSLEER. The CDR3 region has the DNA TGCGCCAGCAGCTTCACGAAGGGGGCTACTGAAGCTTTCTTT. Amino acids: CASSFTKGATEAFF.

The chain has TRBV29-1 and TRBJ1-2; the D is unclear. Trimming pared 0 bases from V and 4 bases from J, leaving 12 bases between. This CDR3 contains 14 residues. Per germline, CDR1 SQVTM and CDR2 ANQGSEA. CDR3 in amino acids: CSVEDQGSGYGYTF. The DNA for the CDR3 is TGCAGCGTTGAAGATCAAGGGAGTGGCTATGGCTACACCTTC.

The chain recombines TRBV2 with TRBJ1-2; 7 nucleotides match TRBD1. J was trimmed by 6 bases and V by 3 bases; bases with no gene match: 7. The CDR3 sequence is 14 residues long. CDR1 and CDR2 from the germline V gene are SNHLY and FYNNEI. CDR3 sequence (DNA): TGTGCCAGCAGTGAGTATGACAGGGACCATGGCTACACCTTC. Protein sequence: CASSEYDRDHGYTF.

This clone was seen a few times. This sequence joins TRBV7-2 and TRBJ1-1; D is unclear. V dropped 4 bases and J dropped 4 bases, with 10 bases sitting between them. This CDR3 has 13 amino acids. Germline assignment: CDR1 SGHTA and CDR2 FQGNSA. The CDR3 region is CASSSDKGTEAFF. CDR3 nucleotide sequence: TGTGCCAGCAGCTCCGACAAAGGCACTGAAGCTTTCTTT.

Notes on this clone: This sample also contains other DNA sequences that code for the same CDR3. The V and J genes are TRBV6-5 and TRBJ2-3; D is uncertain. Trimming left V 1 base short and J 0 bases short, with 5 bases between. CDR1 MNHEY and CDR2 SVGAGI come from the germline V gene. CDR3 length equals 14 residues. The CDR3 loop reads CASSYYSSTDTQYF. CDR3 nucleotide sequence: TGTGCCAGCAGTTACTACTCTAGCACAGATACGCAGTATTTT.

The chain carries TRBV4-3 and TRBJ1-4; D is ambiguous. The V gene's germline CDR1 is LGHNA and CDR2 YSLEER. The CDR3 sequence is 16 residues long. The V end was cut by 0 bases, the J end by 7 bases, with 15 bases between. CDR3 region: CASSQDRSGLGEKLFF. The DNA for the CDR3 is TGCGCCAGCAGCCAAGATCGATCGGGATTGGGTGAAAAACTGTTTTTT.

This clone was detected a few times. This chain connects TRBV7-6 to TRBJ2-1; 10 positions agree with TRBD2. The V gene's germline CDR1 is SGHVS and CDR2 FNYEAQ. With 7 bases clipped from V and 3 bases from J, the junction kept 3 bases outside the gene matches. The CDR3 consists of 14 residues. This CDR3 is CASKAGGLYNEQFF. DNA for the CDR3: TGTGCCAGCAAAGCGGGGGGGCTCTACAATGAGCAGTTCTTC.

This chain links TRBV2 with TRBJ1-1; perhaps TRBD1 as D (6 bases). This CDR3 has 14 residues. Looked up from germline, CDR1 is SNHLY and CDR2 is FYNNEI. The V end lost 5 bases, the J end lost 0 bases, and 10 bases lay between the germline ends. The CDR3 loop is CASSKGVLNTEAFF. The DNA for the CDR3 is TGTGCCAGCAGTAAGGGGGTGTTGAACACTGAAGCTTTCTTT.

This clone showed up just a few times. The chain's CDR3 is CASHRPTSGANEQFF. The CDR3 DNA reads TGTGCCAGCCACCGACCCACTAGCGGGGCTAATGAGCAGTTCTTC. The chain joins TRBV27 to TRBJ2-1; 10 positions agree with TRBD2. The CDR3 runs to 15 residues. V shed 8 bases and J 7 bases; nucleotides not matched to a gene: 11. From germline, CDR1 is MNHEY and CDR2 SMNVEV (reference sequence).

The chain recombines TRBV6-1 with TRBJ2-3; tentative D call: TRBD2 (6 bases). The CDR3 has 14 residues. V lost 8 bases and J 0 bases, leaving 12 bases between the germline ends. Per germline, CDR1 MNHNS and CDR2 SASEGT. Here the CDR3 reads CASGRSTSTDTQYF. Here the CDR3 DNA reads TGTGCCAGCGGGAGGAGTACTAGCACAGATACGCAGTATTTT.

This clone was seen many times. The genes are TRBV18 and TRBJ2-7; D is perhaps TRBD1 (5 bases). The germline V gene has CDR1 KGHSH and CDR2 LQKENI. The CDR3 has 13 amino acids. Between the trimmed V and J ends, which lost 3 bases and 4 bases, there was a span of 10 bases. In DNA form, the CDR3 reads TGTGCCAGCTCACCCAGGGTAGGGTACGAGCAGTACTTC. This translates into CASSPRVGYEQYF.

This clone was observed a handful of times. V usage is TRBV7-9 and J usage is TRBJ2-7; weak D call: TRBD1 (6 bases). The length of the CDR3 is 14 residues. Germline CDR1 is SEHNR and CDR2 is FQNEAQ (reference sequence). The V end was cut by 2 bases, the J end by 7 bases, with 15 bases between. The CDR3 bases are TGTGCCAGCAGCTTACTGGCAGGGGCCGAGGAGCAGTACTTC. Its protein product is CASSLLAGAEEQYF.

The chain is built from TRBV7-2 and TRBJ1-1; D is uncertain. The CDR3 runs 13 residues. Germline values: CDR1 SGHTA, CDR2 FQGNSA. The V and J ends lost 2 bases and 2 bases respectively, with 6 bases between them. The CDR3 protein is CASSLRTNTEAFF. The CDR3 nucleotides read TGTGCCAGCAGCTTACGCACTAACACTGAAGCTTTCTTT.

The gene calls are TRBV25-1 and TRBJ2-1, with D unclear. This CDR3 is 12 amino acids long. Trimming shortened V by 6 bases and J by 9 bases, and 12 bases separated the two germline ends. The germline V gene has CDR1 MGHDK and CDR2 SYGVNS. Here the CDR3 reads CASSRIKSEQFF. CDR3 DNA sequence: TGTGCCAGCAGCCGCATAAAGAGTGAGCAGTTCTTC.

The CDR3 sequence: CASSQVRVLGTDTQYF. CDR3 bases: TGCGCCAGCAGCCAAGTCAGGGTGTTGGGCACAGATACGCAGTATTTT. V and J are TRBV4-1 and TRBJ2-3, with a tentative D call TRBD1 (5 bases). Germline CDR1 MGHRA, CDR2 YSYEKL. The CDR3 has 16 amino acids. V lost 1 base and J 1 base, leaving 12 bases between the germline ends.